These 5 T cell receptor beta chains were all obtained from the same sample, sequenced in a study of shared clonotypes between healthy human individuals. Using immunoSEQ multiplex PCR, the repertoire was profiled, and TCRdb retains in-frame clones only, with some absent. The sample records 2 million to 2.5 million clones, 95% being singletons. The sequenced sample consisted of naive CD4+ T cells sorted from blood. Described subset: CD45RA+ positively selected. The origin of the receptors is a man aged 18 to 30 in good health.

This chain connects TRBV20-1 to TRBJ1-1; TRBD1 is a possible D gene (5 bases). This CDR3 spans 11 amino acids. Germline-derived CDR1 and CDR2 are DFQATT and SNEGSKA (reference sequence). The CDR3 DNA sequence: TGCATAGGGGAGAGGAACACTGAAGCTTTCTTT. Translating it yields CIGERNTEAFF.

This chain's CDR3 is CASSLGLGAFF. The CDR3 DNA follows: TGTGCCAGCAGCTTAGGCCTGGGGGCTTTCTTT. The chain couples TRBV7-2 to TRBJ1-1; the D is unclear. CDR1 is SGHTA, CDR2 FQGNSA, per germline. Trimming shortened V by 1 base and J by 11 bases, and 8 bases separated the two germline ends. This CDR3 is built from 11 residues.

The chain couples TRBV6-6 to TRBJ1-2; 10 bases match TRBD1. J gave up 8 bases and V 9 bases, and 18 bases lay outside the gene matches. The CDR3 is 16 amino acids. The germline V gene encodes CDR1 MNHNY and CDR2 SVGAGI (reference sequence). The CDR3 protein is CASAAGIRGTGVGYTF. The CDR3 nucleotides are TGTGCCAGTGCCGCCGGTATCCGGGGGACAGGGGTGGGCTACACCTTC.

The V call is TRBV27, the J call TRBJ1-5; D unclear. The V end was cut by 2 bases, the J end by 4 bases, with 12 bases between. CDR3 length equals 15 residues. The germline V gene encodes CDR1 MNHEY and CDR2 SMNVEV (reference sequence). The DNA for the CDR3 is TGTGCCAGCAGTTTAAGATGGCTCGGAAATCAGCCCCAGCATTTT. Protein product: CASSLRWLGNQPQHF.

The chain has TRBV29-1 and TRBJ2-1; the match to TRBD2 covers 10 bases. The CDR3 extends over 12 amino acids. CDR1 is SQVTM, CDR2 ANQGSEA, per germline. J was trimmed by 6 bases and V by 6 bases; bases with no gene match: 2. Written as DNA, the CDR3 is TGCAGCGTCGGACTAGCGGCCAATGAGCAGTTCTTC. Protein sequence: CSVGLAANEQFF.